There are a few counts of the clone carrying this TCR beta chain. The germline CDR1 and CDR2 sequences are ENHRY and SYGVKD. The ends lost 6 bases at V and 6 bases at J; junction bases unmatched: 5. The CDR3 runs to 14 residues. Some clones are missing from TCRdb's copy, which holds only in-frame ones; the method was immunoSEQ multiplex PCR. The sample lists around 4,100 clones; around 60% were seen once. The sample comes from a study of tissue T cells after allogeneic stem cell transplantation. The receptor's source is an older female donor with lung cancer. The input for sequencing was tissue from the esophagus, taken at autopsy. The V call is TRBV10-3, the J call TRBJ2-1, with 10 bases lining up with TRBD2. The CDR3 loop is CAISGTSVLNEQFF. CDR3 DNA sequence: TGTGCCATCAGCGGGACTAGCGTCCTCAATGAGCAGTTCTTC.